Each of the 25 T cell receptor beta chains below was sequenced from the same sample in a study of T cell responses to AZD1222 COVID-19 vaccine (dated by TCRdb to the early 2020s). In the paper's terms, the time point label means: baseline before first vaccination. Receptor amplification or capture employed the immunoSEQ multiplex PCR assay. This immuneACCESS table, as held by TCRdb, lists in-frame sequences with V and J called but not all clones. Of the missing ones, under half trace to an unresolved V gene in checked studies; the others have no known cause. This sample gives about 120,000 clones in total; around nine tenths of them show up just once. The top ten constitute approximately 12% of the sample. The specimen was peripheral blood, collected on day 0 of AZD1222 vaccination. These receptors all come from an adult in good health.

The chain links TRBV5-1 to TRBJ2-2, with 7 bases lining up with TRBD1. CDR3 size: 14 residues. The V and J ends lost 5 bases and 3 bases, in that order; junction bases with no gene match: 4. The germline V gene encodes CDR1 SGHRS and CDR2 YFSETQ. CDR3 loop: CASRRQGDTGELFF. The CDR3 DNA reads as TGCGCCAGCAGAAGACAGGGAGACACCGGGGAGCTGTTTTTT.

The chain combines TRBV6-2 or TRBV6-3 with TRBJ2-7, with D possibly TRBD2 on 6 matching bases. Germline lookup yields CDR1 MNHEY and CDR2 SVGEGT. This CDR3 is built from 11 residues. With 5 bases removed from V and 6 bases from J, the gap between germline ends came to 8 bases. The chain's CDR3 is CASSNGGEQYF. The CDR3 region has the DNA TGTGCCAGCAGTAACGGGGGCGAGCAGTACTTC.

The chain is built from TRBV15 and TRBJ2-1; 14 bases fit TRBD2. Germline V gene data show CDR1 as LNHNV and CDR2 as YYDKDF (reference sequence). The CDR3 covers 13 residues. The V and J ends lost 11 bases and 6 bases, in that order; junction bases with no gene match: 3. The CDR3 loop is CAAGTSGSNEQFF. CDR3 in DNA: TGTGCCGCCGGGACTAGCGGGAGCAATGAGCAGTTCTTC.

The chain joins TRBV30 to TRBJ2-2; no clear D. The germline V gene has CDR1 GTSNPN and CDR2 SVGIG (reference sequence). The CDR3 is 13 amino acids. Trimming shortened V by 2 bases and J by 6 bases, and 10 bases separated the two germline ends. The CDR3 sequence is CAWSSYYPGELFF. In DNA, the CDR3 is TGTGCCTGGAGTTCCTACTATCCCGGGGAGCTGTTTTTT.

The V call is TRBV6-5, the J call TRBJ1-3, with 7 bases fitting TRBD1. Germline V gives CDR1 MNHEY, CDR2 SVGAGI. V was clipped by 4 bases and J by 0 bases; unmatched bases: 6. The CDR3 covers 16 residues. CDR3 DNA: TGTGCCAGCAGTTCCGCAGACAGGGCCTCTGGAAACACCATATATTTT. As protein: CASSSADRASGNTIYF.

The CDR3 sequence: CSVEDTRGGDEQFF. CDR3 sequence (DNA): TGCAGCGTTGAAGATACCAGGGGTGGCGATGAGCAGTTCTTC. This chain uses TRBV29-1 with TRBJ2-1, with a weak D call TRBD1 (6 bases). Trimming removed 0 bases from V and 8 bases from J, with 14 bases in between. Germline-derived CDR1 and CDR2 are SQVTM and ANQGSEA. The CDR3 has 14 residues.

The chain joins TRBV3-1 (or the pseudogene TRBV3-2) to TRBJ1-1; D ambiguous. In germline, CDR1 is LGHDT, CDR2 YNNKEL (reference sequence). Trimming cost V 1 base and J 1 base, with 4 bases left between them. There are 13 residues in the CDR3. The CDR3: CASSQGRNTEAFF. As DNA, the CDR3 is TGTGCCAGCAGCCAAGGAAGGAACACTGAAGCTTTCTTT.

This chain uses TRBV5-4 with TRBJ2-7; D uncertain. CDR1 is SGHNT and CDR2 is YYREEE in the germline V gene (reference sequence). V lost 2 bases to trimming and J lost 6 bases, with 6 bases between them. The CDR3 is 11 residues long. The CDR3 nucleotides are TGTGCCAGCAGCTTTTCAGGCGAGCAGTACTTC. It encodes CASSFSGEQYF.

The V gene is TRBV9, the J gene TRBJ2-2; TRBD2 is a possible D gene (6 bases). Germline V gene lookup returns CDR1 SGDLS and CDR2 YYNGEE. The germline V and J ends were trimmed by 0 bases and 4 bases, with 7 bases remaining between them. The CDR3 extends over 14 amino acids. CDR3 amino acids: CASSVVGGTGELFF. CDR3 in DNA: TGTGCCAGCAGCGTAGTGGGGGGCACCGGGGAGCTGTTTTTT.

Only a few counts were recorded for this clone. This rearrangement joins TRBV3-1 (or the pseudogene TRBV3-2) to TRBJ2-1; D may be TRBD1 or TRBD2 (5 bases each). This CDR3 comprises 13 residues. V dropped 3 bases and J dropped 9 bases, with 12 bases sitting between them. Germline V gene lookup returns CDR1 LGHDT and CDR2 YNNKEL (reference sequence). The CDR3 sequence: CASSQGRAGEQFF. The CDR3, as DNA: TGTGCCAGCAGCCAGGGACGGGCGGGTGAGCAGTTCTTC.

The rearrangement joins TRBV19 to TRBJ2-2, with D possibly being TRBD2 (7 bases). In germline, CDR1 is LNHDA, CDR2 SQIVND (reference sequence). Trimming stripped 6 bases from V and 4 bases from J, with 18 bases between. The CDR3 is 16 amino acids. CDR3 DNA: TGTGCCAGTAGGGGAGGGGGGTTCCAGGGCACCGGGGAGCTGTTTTTT. This translates into CASRGGGFQGTGELFF.

The chain joins TRBV6-4 to TRBJ2-5; 10 nucleotides align to TRBD2. This CDR3 has 15 amino acids. V shed 6 bases, J shed 5 bases, and the junction held 9 bases outside the gene matches. Germline V lookup: CDR1 MRHNA, CDR2 SNTAGT. The chain's CDR3 is CASRRSGRVLETQYF. CDR3 bases: TGTGCCAGCAGGAGGAGCGGGAGGGTCCTGGAGACCCAGTACTTC.

This chain links TRBV2 with TRBJ1-4, with D tentatively TRBD1 (5 bases). Germline CDR1 is SNHLY and CDR2 is FYNNEI. Trimming removed 6 bases at V and 8 bases at J, with 13 bases between. The CDR3 totals 13 residues. CDR3 region: CASRAGTVEKLFF. The DNA of the CDR3 is TGTGCCAGCAGGGCAGGGACGGTAGAAAAACTGTTTTTT.

This chain uses TRBV2 with TRBJ1-2; D is possibly TRBD1 (5 bases). Deletions cut 3 bases from V and 2 bases from J, with 22 bases between. The CDR3 has 18 amino acids. Germline assignment: CDR1 SNHLY and CDR2 FYNNEI. CDR3 residues: CASSDDLVGEQGNYGYTF. In DNA form, the CDR3 reads TGTGCCAGCAGTGACGACCTCGTTGGGGAGCAGGGAAACTATGGCTACACCTTC.

The chain employs TRBV5-1 and TRBJ1-1; D unclear. CDR3 length: 13 amino acids. V lost 0 bases and J lost 4, with 7 bases in between. Germline V gives CDR1 SGHRS, CDR2 YFSETQ. In DNA form, the CDR3 reads TGCGCCAGCAGCTTGGCCTTGGGCACTGAAGCTTTCTTT. This translates into CASSLALGTEAFF.

The chain has TRBV7-3 and TRBJ2-3; D is unclear. The V gene lost 1 base and the J gene lost 5 bases, with 7 bases spanning the gap. The CDR3 has 13 residues. Germline V gene lookup returns CDR1 SGHTA and CDR2 FQGTGA. In DNA, the CDR3 is TGTGCCAGCAGCTTAAACATTGGAGATACGCAGTATTTT. Its translation: CASSLNIGDTQYF.

This clone was seen once. The V and J genes are TRBV6-5 and TRBJ1-2; 11 bases map to TRBD1. CDR3 length equals 15 residues. Germline lookup yields CDR1 MNHEY and CDR2 SVGAGI. The trim removed 5 bases at V and 4 bases at J, leaving 6 bases unmatched. The CDR3 loop reads CASSPGTGGTYGYTF. In DNA form, the CDR3 reads TGTGCCAGCAGTCCCGGGACAGGGGGGACCTATGGCTACACCTTC.

The chain couples TRBV9 to TRBJ1-4; 8 bases are a match to TRBD1. V was clipped by 2 bases and J by 6 bases; unmatched bases: 6. CDR1 SGDLS and CDR2 YYNGEE come from the germline V gene. The CDR3 has 15 amino acids. CDR3 DNA sequence: TGTGCCAGCAGCGTTCGACAGGGGCCGGATGAAAAACTGTTTTTT. This codes for CASSVRQGPDEKLFF.

The chain links TRBV7-3 to TRBJ2-5; D may be TRBD2 (5 bases). The CDR3 is 14 residues long. Germline lookup yields CDR1 SGHTA and CDR2 FQGTGA. V lost 4 bases to trimming and J lost 7 bases, with 16 bases between them. CDR3: CASSSAGGEGTQYF. In nucleotides, the CDR3 is TGTGCCAGCAGCTCGGCCGGAGGAGAAGGGACCCAGTACTTC.

V is TRBV4-3 and J is TRBJ1-1; tentatively, D is TRBD1 (5 bases). Germline V gene lookup returns CDR1 LGHNA and CDR2 YSLEER. Deletions cut 0 bases from V and 5 bases from J, with 16 bases between. This CDR3 spans 16 amino acids. The CDR3 region has the DNA TGCGCCAGCAGCCAAGATGGGGGGAGATTAGGGACTGAAGCTTTCTTT. As protein: CASSQDGGRLGTEAFF.

This chain joins TRBV7-2 and TRBJ1-3, with unresolved D. The germline V gene encodes CDR1 SGHTA and CDR2 FQGNSA. The CDR3 loop spans 12 amino acids. Trimming left V 11 bases short and J 0 bases short, with 8 bases between. CDR3 in DNA: TGTGCCTCCTTGAGCTCTGGAAACACCATATATTTT. It yields the protein CASLSSGNTIYF. Supplemented by reference TRBV7-2 and TRBJ1-3, the full variable domain reads GAGVSQSPSNKVTEKGKDVELRCDPISGHTALYWYRQSLGQGLEFLIYFQGNSAPDKSGLPSDRFSAERTGGSVSTLTIQRTQQEDSAVYLCASLSSGNTIYFGEGSWLTVV.

The rearrangement joins TRBV7-6 to TRBJ2-7; 7 nucleotides agree with TRBD1. This CDR3 has 13 amino acids. The germline CDR1 and CDR2 sequences are SGHVS and FNYEAQ. The ends lost 2 bases at V and 3 bases at J; junction bases unmatched: 1. The CDR3 region is CASSLHRGYEQYF. CDR3 coding DNA: TGTGCCAGCAGCTTACACAGGGGCTACGAGCAGTACTTC.

The J gene is TRBJ1-2, the V gene TRBV6-5, with D hard to call. Looked up from germline, CDR1 is MNHEY and CDR2 is SVGAGI. V was shortened by 2 bases and J by 1 base, with 11 bases between the two germline ends. This CDR3 contains 15 residues. The CDR3 coding sequence is TGTGCCAGCAGTTACACCCCGGACGTTAACTATGGCTACACCTTC. This sequence encodes CASSYTPDVNYGYTF.

V is TRBV5-3 and J is TRBJ2-7; D is undetermined. TRBV5-3 is treated as an ORF (open reading frame) with a function not yet certain. Between the trimmed V and J ends, which lost 0 bases and 3 bases, there was a span of 10 bases. The CDR3 loop spans 14 amino acids. CDR3: CARSLGGISYEQYF. The DNA for the CDR3 is TGTGCCAGAAGCTTGGGTGGGATTAGCTACGAGCAGTACTTC.

The chain carries TRBV7-9 and TRBJ2-7; 8 nucleotides line up with TRBD1. J lost 1 base, V lost 5 bases, and 4 bases had no gene match. CDR3 length equals 14 residues. The germline gives CDR1 SEHNR, CDR2 FQNEAQ (reference sequence). CDR3 region: CASSLDRGSYEQYF. The CDR3 region has the DNA TGTGCCAGCAGCCTTGACAGGGGATCCTACGAGCAGTACTTC.